This paragraph reports one T cell receptor (beta chain). With 3 bases removed from V and 4 bases from J, the gap between germline ends came to 15 bases. This CDR3 contains 15 residues. CDR1 and CDR2 from the germline V gene are LNHDA and SQIVND (reference sequence). Per the original methods: For nucleated cells, counts were estimated from reference gene primer amplification. Sequencing used immunoSEQ multiplex PCR; TCRdb keeps in-frame clones, though not all of them. That table gives V, J and clone size, and the DNA gave D and trimming. The sample shows around 250,000 clones, 85% to 90% of them seen only once. This specimen comes from a study of blood T cell repertoires in COVID-19. Whole-study context: Collection of acute and convalescent COVID-19 samples took place in the United States, Italy and Spain.

Individuals aged 18 to 89 years were recruited from roughly 22 US areas. The sample was PBMCs or T cells enriched from blood (not recorded which). This chain joins TRBV19 and TRBJ2-5; possibly TRBD2 for D (5 bases). The origin of this receptor is a woman in her thirties with acute COVID-19. The CDR3 region is CASSMVGIGLETQYF. For the CDR3, the DNA is TGTGCCAGTAGTATGGTCGGGATTGGGCTAGAGACCCAGTACTTC.